Each of the 15 T cell receptor beta chains below was sequenced from the same sample in a study of blood T cell repertoires in COVID-19. Method: immunoSEQ multiplex PCR; TCRdb's copy keeps in-frame clones and lacks some. The top ten clones hold roughly 3% of a sample with 130,000 to 150,000 clones, about 80% of them seen once. Material: peripheral blood. Receptors originate from a woman at least 80 years old with acute or convalescent COVID-19.

The J gene is TRBJ1-2, the V gene TRBV3-1 (or the pseudogene TRBV3-2), with D hard to call. The CDR3 is 13 amino acids. Germline V gene sequence: CDR1 LGHDT, CDR2 YNNKEL (reference sequence). The germline V and J ends were trimmed by 3 bases and 7 bases, with 12 bases remaining between them. The CDR3 DNA follows: TGTGCCAGCAGCCAGGGTAGCTCGGGTGGCTACACCTTC. Protein: CASSQGSSGGYTF.

J is TRBJ2-5 and V is TRBV5-4; TRBD2 is a possible D gene (6 bases). This CDR3 comprises 14 residues. CDR1 is SGHNT, CDR2 YYREEE, per germline (reference sequence). Trimming cost V 0 bases and J 5 bases, with 11 bases left between them. CDR3 nucleotides: TGTGCCAGCAGCTTGGAGGTGCGGGGTGAGACCCAGTACTTC. Its protein is CASSLEVRGETQYF.

The chain is built from TRBV7-9 and TRBJ1-6; tentatively, D is TRBD1 (6 bases). The germline gives CDR1 SEHNR, CDR2 FQNEAQ (reference sequence). The CDR3 is 16 residues long. The V gene lost 1 base and the J gene lost 8 bases, with 15 bases spanning the gap. The chain's CDR3 is CASSLGRQGWDSPLHF. CDR3 DNA: TGTGCCAGCAGCTTAGGACGGCAGGGGTGGGATTCACCCCTCCACTTT.

This chain joins TRBV18 and TRBJ2-1, with 7 bases lining up with TRBD2. Germline V gives CDR1 KGHSH, CDR2 LQKENI. Unmatched junction bases numbered 4, after V lost 0 bases and J lost 2 bases. This CDR3 region has 16 residues. CDR3 loop: CASSPPGGTAYNEQFF. As DNA, the CDR3 is TGTGCCAGCTCACCACCGGGGGGGACCGCCTACAATGAGCAGTTCTTC.

The chain couples TRBV5-1 to TRBJ1-2; unclear D gene. This CDR3 is built from 12 residues. CDR1 and CDR2 (germline): SGHRS, YFSETQ. Trimming left V 5 bases short and J 3 bases short, with 8 bases between. CDR3 in DNA: TGCGCCAGCAGGGCTGTGGACTATGGCTACACCTTC. Protein product: CASRAVDYGYTF.

With regard to this clone: The germline gene is not matched at one end of the junction; a read error may be the cause. The gene calls are TRBV7-9 and TRBJ2-7; tentatively, D is TRBD2 (6 bases). Germline V gene lookup returns CDR1 SEHNR and CDR2 FQNEAQ (reference sequence). This CDR3 comprises 10 residues. CDR3 loop: CASSLNTLAF. The CDR3 nucleotides read TGTGCCAGCAGCTTAAACACACTAGCCTTC.

This clone has a single count. V usage is TRBV7-8 and J usage is TRBJ1-2; D not certain. Germline-derived CDR1 and CDR2 are SGHVS and FQNEAQ. Trimming took 1 base from V and 4 from J, leaving 10 bases between them. The CDR3 loop spans 14 amino acids. The CDR3 sequence: CASSLGGDLYGYTF. The CDR3 nucleotides are TGTGCCAGCAGCTTAGGGGGAGACCTCTATGGCTACACCTTC.

This clone is a singleton in its sample. The V gene is TRBV29-1, the J gene TRBJ1-2; 10 bases map to TRBD1. This CDR3 is built from 16 residues. Trimming at V came to 7 bases and at J to 2 bases, leaving 13 bases not matched to a gene. Looked up from germline, CDR1 is SQVTM and CDR2 is ANQGSEA. The CDR3 is CSAGRSPGQGNYGYTF. Written as DNA, the CDR3 is TGCAGCGCTGGCCGTTCTCCGGGACAGGGGAACTATGGCTACACCTTC.

This chain joins TRBV6-5 and TRBJ1-1; 8 bases line up with TRBD1. Trimming at V came to 6 bases and at J to 1 base, leaving 1 base not matched to a gene. The CDR3 is 13 residues long. Germline V gene lookup returns CDR1 MNHEY and CDR2 SVGAGI. CDR3 amino acids: CASRDRENTEAFF. CDR3 nucleotides: TGTGCCAGCAGGGACAGGGAGAACACTGAAGCTTTCTTT.

The chain couples TRBV5-6 to TRBJ2-3; D not resolved. The CDR3 covers 13 residues. Germline CDR1 is SGHDT and CDR2 is YYEEEE. The V end was cut by 4 bases, the J end by 6 bases, with 12 bases between. The CDR3: CASSVGSADTQYF. The CDR3 DNA sequence: TGTGCCAGCAGCGTCGGGTCGGCGGATACGCAGTATTTT.

The V call is TRBV19, the J call TRBJ2-6; a possible D gene is TRBD2 (5 bases). V gave up 3 bases and J gave up 0 bases, with 12 bases separating them. CDR1 and CDR2 from the germline V gene are LNHDA and SQIVND (reference sequence). The CDR3 is 17 amino acids. The CDR3 loop is CASSMAPTSSGANVLTF. CDR3 DNA: TGTGCCAGTAGTATGGCCCCAACTAGCTCTGGGGCCAACGTCCTGACTTTC.

The rearrangement joins TRBV15 to TRBJ1-2, with 8 bases lining up with TRBD1. The junction had 4 bases not matched to a gene; V was cut back by 1 base and J by 3 bases. CDR1 LNHNV and CDR2 YYDKDF come from the germline V gene (reference sequence). The CDR3 sequence is 15 residues long. In DNA, the CDR3 is TGTGCCACCAGCAGAGTTACAGGGGGAGACTATGGCTACACCTTC. It codes for CATSRVTGGDYGYTF.

This chain uses TRBV18 with TRBJ1-2; TRBD1 matches at 7 bases. The V and J ends lost 2 bases and 13 bases, in that order; junction bases with no gene match: 10. This CDR3 is 13 amino acids long. Germline V lookup: CDR1 KGHSH, CDR2 LQKENI. The CDR3 DNA sequence: TGTGCCAGCTCACCAGGGACAGATTCATATCTCACCTTC. Its translation is CASSPGTDSYLTF.

This chain joins TRBV5-1 and TRBJ2-2; 7 bases align to TRBD1. Germline values: CDR1 SGHRS, CDR2 YFSETQ. The CDR3 has 15 residues. Trimming removed 7 bases from V and 0 bases from J; junction bases left unmatched: 6. The CDR3 sequence is CASRMDRSNTGELFF. The CDR3 DNA follows: TGCGCCAGCCGAATGGACAGGTCGAACACCGGGGAGCTGTTTTTT.

V is TRBV14 and J is TRBJ1-2, with unresolved D. The CDR3 totals 13 residues. V was pared by 0 bases and J by 2 bases, with 4 bases between. CDR1 is SGHDN and CDR2 is FVKESK in the germline V gene. The CDR3 loop is CASSQDINYGYTF. Written as DNA, the CDR3 is TGTGCCAGCAGCCAAGATATCAACTATGGCTACACCTTC. Full variable domain (rest looked up from reference TRBV14 and TRBJ1-2): EAGVTQFPSHSVIEKGQTVTLRCDPISGHDNLYWYRRVMGKEIKFLLHFVKESKQDESGMPNNRFLAERTGGTYSTLKVQPAELEDSGVYFCASSQDINYGYTFGSGTRLTVV.